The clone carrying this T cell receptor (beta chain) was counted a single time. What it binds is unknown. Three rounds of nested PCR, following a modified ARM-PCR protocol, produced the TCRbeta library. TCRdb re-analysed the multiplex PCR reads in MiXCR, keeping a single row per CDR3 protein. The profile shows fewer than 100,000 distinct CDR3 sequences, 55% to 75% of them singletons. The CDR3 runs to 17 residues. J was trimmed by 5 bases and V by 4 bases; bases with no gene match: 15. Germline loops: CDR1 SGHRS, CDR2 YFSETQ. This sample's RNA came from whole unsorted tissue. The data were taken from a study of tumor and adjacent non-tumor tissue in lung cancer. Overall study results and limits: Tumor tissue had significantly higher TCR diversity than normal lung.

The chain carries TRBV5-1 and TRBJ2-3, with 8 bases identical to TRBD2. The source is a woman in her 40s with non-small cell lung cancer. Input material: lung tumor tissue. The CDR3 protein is CASSPFGSSGGRDTQYF. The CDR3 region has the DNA TGCGCCAGCAGCCCCTTCGGCTCGAGCGGGGGACGAGATACGCAGTATTTT.